Following are 29 T cell receptor beta chains from one sample sequenced in a study of blood T cells in healthy people across ages. Next came a second PCR, run for about 7 to 12 cycles, which used a sample-barcoded 5' primer along with a J-beta primer mix. In TCRdb, the 5' RACE reads were re-called with MiXCR into one record per CDR3 protein. The data show about 600,000 distinct CDR3 sequences, with 47% seen just once and around 25% held by the top ten. Input material: blood. The receptors derive from a man at least 80 years old in good health.

As concerns this clonotype: Possible read error: a much larger clone is one base away. The chain uses TRBV7-9 and TRBJ2-1; 7 bases line up with TRBD2. The germline V gene encodes CDR1 SEHNR and CDR2 FQNEAQ (reference sequence). The CDR3 sequence is 16 residues long. The CDR3 region has the DNA TGTGCCGGCAGCCCTGGACCGGCGGGGGTTGCGAATGAGCAGTTCTTC. Translation gives CAGSPGPAGVANEQFF.

This chain connects TRBV10-2 to TRBJ2-1; 7 bases are shared with TRBD2. The length of the CDR3 is 13 residues. Trimming at V came to 8 bases and at J to 5 bases, leaving 6 bases not matched to a gene. Germline-derived CDR1 and CDR2 are WSHSY and SAAADI. CDR3 DNA: TGCGCCAGCGGCGGGACTACTAACAATGAGCAGTTCTTC. It codes for CASGGTTNNEQFF.

A few counts support this clonotype. The chain joins TRBV28 to TRBJ2-7; 9 bases are shared with TRBD2. Germline CDR1 MDHEN, CDR2 SYDVKM. V lost 6 bases to trimming and J lost 1 base; unmatched junction nucleotides: 10. This CDR3 is built from 16 residues. Here the CDR3 DNA reads TGTGCCAGCAGAGGGGTGGCGGGAGGGTTATCCTACGAGCAGTACTTC. It codes for CASRGVAGGLSYEQYF. The entire variable domain, with the rest obtained from reference TRBV28 and TRBJ2-7, is as follows: DVKVTQSSRYLVKRTGEKVFLECVQDMDHENMFWYRQDPGLGLRLIYFSYDVKMKEKGDIPEGYSVSREKKERFSLILESASTNQTSMYLCASRGVAGGLSYEQYFGPGTRLTVT.

This clonotype was counted a few times. V usage is TRBV4-1 and J usage is TRBJ1-2, with D uncertain. Germline V gene data show CDR1 as MGHRA and CDR2 as YSYEKL. Deletions cut 4 bases from V and 4 bases from J, with 16 bases between. CDR3 size: 15 residues. The CDR3: CASSRDGRTPYGYTF. CDR3 sequence (DNA): TGCGCCAGCAGCCGAGACGGGAGGACGCCCTATGGCTACACCTTC.

V gene TRBV18 combines with J gene TRBJ2-2; no reliable D call. Germline lookup yields CDR1 KGHSH and CDR2 LQKENI. V was clipped by 3 bases and J by 6 bases, with 14 bases between them. The CDR3 covers 15 residues. The CDR3 DNA follows: TGTGCCAGCTCACCTTCGTTGGATCTTCCCGGGGAGCTGTTTTTT. Its protein product is CASSPSLDLPGELFF.

The rearrangement links TRBV29-1 to TRBJ1-2; 9 positions agree with TRBD1. CDR1 and CDR2 (germline): SQVTM, ANQGSEA. This CDR3 spans 13 amino acids. The junction had 2 bases not matched to a gene; V was cut back by 0 bases and J by 6 bases. The CDR3 DNA is TGCAGCGTTGAAGATGGACAGGGGCATGGCTACACCTTC. Its protein product is CSVEDGQGHGYTF.

The chain carries TRBV6-2 or TRBV6-3 and TRBJ2-1; 8 bases are shared with TRBD1. J was trimmed by 4 bases and V by 10 bases; bases with no gene match: 9. Germline-derived CDR1 and CDR2 are MNHEY and SVGEGT. The CDR3 sequence is 14 residues long. The DNA for the CDR3 is TGTGCCACTAGAGGGACAGGCGAGTACAATGAGCAGTTCTTC. It is translated as CATRGTGEYNEQFF.

The chain combines TRBV7-9 with TRBJ1-4; D call uncertain. V was shortened by 4 bases and J by 5 bases, with 11 bases between the two germline ends. Germline V gene sequence: CDR1 SEHNR, CDR2 FQNEAQ (reference sequence). This CDR3 contains 14 residues. The CDR3 here is CASSYNRLNEKLFF. As DNA, the CDR3 is TGTGCCAGCAGCTACAACCGTTTGAATGAAAAACTGTTTTTT.

This clonotype was picked up many times. The chain joins TRBV6-6 to TRBJ2-3; TRBD1 matches 9 bases. This CDR3 has 16 residues. Germline V gene data show CDR1 as MNHNY and CDR2 as SVGAGI (reference sequence). Trimming removed 6 bases from V and 6 bases from J; junction bases left unmatched: 13. In DNA, the CDR3 is TGTGCCAGCAGGAACCGGGACAGGGACCGCCGGGATACGCAGTATTTT. Its translation: CASRNRDRDRRDTQYF.

The rearrangement joins TRBV10-3 to TRBJ2-3; 12 nucleotides match TRBD1. Trimming took 0 bases from V and 5 from J; bases not matched to a gene: 3. Germline CDR1 reads ENHRY; CDR2 reads SYGVKD. The CDR3 extends over 16 amino acids. Here the CDR3 reads CAISESGTGGIDTQYF. The CDR3 coding sequence is TGTGCCATCAGTGAGTCTGGGACAGGGGGCATAGATACGCAGTATTTT.

This clonotype was observed a handful of times. The chain employs TRBV5-1 and TRBJ2-3, with D possibly called TRBD1 or TRBD2 (5 bases each). Germline lookup yields CDR1 SGHRS and CDR2 YFSETQ. The CDR3 runs to 19 residues. The V and J ends lost 3 bases and 2 bases respectively, with 25 bases between them. This CDR3 reads CASSSFSRGTRAHTDTQYF. In nucleotides, the CDR3 is TGCGCCAGCAGCTCCTTCAGTAGGGGAACGAGGGCGCACACAGATACGCAGTATTTT.

This clonotype was detected many times. This chain links TRBV6-5 with TRBJ1-5; TRBD1 matches 9 bases. V dropped 5 bases and J dropped 7; count of bases not matched to a gene: 6. The CDR3 runs 14 residues. Germline V CDR1 and CDR2: MNHEY, SVGAGI. The CDR3 loop is CASSKGQGGQPQHF. Written as DNA, the CDR3 is TGTGCCAGCAGTAAGGGACAGGGTGGCCAGCCCCAGCATTTT.

The V and J genes are TRBV7-2 and TRBJ2-5; 7 bases match TRBD2. V lost 4 bases to trimming and J lost 5 bases; unmatched junction nucleotides: 13. From germline, CDR1 is SGHTA and CDR2 FQGNSA. CDR3 size: 16 residues. Here the CDR3 reads CASSSVMTWGGETQYF. The DNA for the CDR3 is TGTGCCAGCAGCTCCGTCATGACTTGGGGGGGGGAGACCCAGTACTTC.

This chain uses TRBV29-1 with TRBJ2-3; no clear D. From germline, CDR1 is SQVTM and CDR2 ANQGSEA. The CDR3 has 12 amino acids. V was cut by 5 bases and J by 1 base, with 7 bases left in between. CDR3 in DNA: TGCAGCGTTCTCCAGGGCACAGATACGCAGTATTTT. Its translation: CSVLQGTDTQYF.

This clonotype has just a few counts. The J gene is TRBJ2-7, the V gene TRBV20-1; a possible D gene is TRBD2 (6 bases). The V gene lost 4 bases and the J gene lost 9 bases, with 22 bases spanning the gap. This CDR3 contains 14 residues. Germline V gives CDR1 DFQATT, CDR2 SNEGSKA (reference sequence). Written as DNA, the CDR3 is TGCAGTGCTATACCTTCCGGGAGCACTTTTGGGCAGTACTTC. Amino acid sequence: CSAIPSGSTFGQYF.

This clonotype was detected a few times. The V call is TRBV20-1, the J call TRBJ1-2; the D is unclear. V gave up 6 bases and J gave up 4 bases, with 12 bases separating them. Germline V gene lookup returns CDR1 DFQATT and CDR2 SNEGSKA (reference sequence). The CDR3 spans 12 residues. The CDR3 loop is CSALSMGYGYTF. For the CDR3, the DNA is TGCAGTGCACTGAGTATGGGCTATGGCTACACCTTC.

The chain employs TRBV21-1 and TRBJ2-4. TRBV21-1 is marked as a pseudogene. The CDR3 is 10 residues long. The CDR3 here is CAGRRVGQYF. Here the CDR3 DNA reads TGTGCCGGTAGGCGAGTCGGGCAGTACTTC.

This clonotype has more than one count but fewer than ten. An end of the junction does not agree with germline; a read error may underlie this. This CDR3 is CARSSRQGLNSPLHF. The DNA of the CDR3 is TGTGCCCGCAGTTCAAGACAGGGGCTTAATTCACCCCTCCACTTT. The chain recombines TRBV6-6 with TRBJ1-6; 8 bases map to TRBD1. This CDR3 has 15 amino acids. Germline assignment: CDR1 MNHNY and CDR2 SVGAGI (reference sequence).

DNA of the CDR3: TGCAGTGCTAGAGCCCCCCGGACAGGGATCAACAATGAGCAGTTCTTC. Translating gives CSARAPRTGINNEQFF. V is TRBV20-1 and J is TRBJ2-1, with 8 bases matching TRBD1. CDR1 and CDR2 from the germline V gene are DFQATT and SNEGSKA (reference sequence). The CDR3 extends over 16 amino acids. V shed 1 base, J shed 5 bases, and the junction held 10 bases outside the gene matches.

The V and J genes are TRBV2 and TRBJ2-3; 12 positions match TRBD1. Unmatched junction bases numbered 4, after V lost 5 bases and J lost 4 bases. This CDR3 comprises 15 residues. From germline, CDR1 is SNHLY and CDR2 FYNNEI. The DNA of the CDR3 is TGTGCCAGCAGTCCGGGACAGGGGGCCCCAGATACGCAGTATTTT. Amino acid sequence: CASSPGQGAPDTQYF.

V gene TRBV20-1 combines with J gene TRBJ1-5; 8 bases are shared with TRBD1. V lost 3 bases, J lost 0 bases, and 4 bases stayed unmatched. Germline-derived CDR1 and CDR2 are DFQATT and SNEGSKA (reference sequence). This CDR3 comprises 15 residues. The CDR3, as DNA: TGCAGTGCTAGCCAGGGGGCCTATAGCAATCAGCCCCAGCATTTT. Encoded protein: CSASQGAYSNQPQHF.

The V call is TRBV4-1, the J call TRBJ1-2; tentative D call: TRBD1 (6 bases). The CDR3 covers 15 residues. The V end lost 7 bases, the J end lost 2 bases, and 17 bases lay between the germline ends. Per germline, CDR1 MGHRA and CDR2 YSYEKL. For the CDR3, the DNA is TGCGCCAGCACCCCGACCGGACAGTGGAACTATGGCTACACCTTC. Its translation is CASTPTGQWNYGYTF.

The rearrangement uses TRBV20-1 and TRBJ2-1; 13 nucleotides line up with TRBD2. Germline V gene sequence: CDR1 DFQATT, CDR2 SNEGSKA (reference sequence). The CDR3 extends over 15 amino acids. V lost 6 bases, J lost 10 bases, and 12 bases stayed unmatched. In DNA, the CDR3 is TGCAGTGCCACGACAGGACTAGCGGGAGTACGCGAGCAGTTCTTC. Amino acids: CSATTGLAGVREQFF.

This clonotype has a handful of counts. The rearrangement links TRBV11-2 to TRBJ2-1; TRBD2 matches 14 bases. CDR1 is SGHAT and CDR2 is FQNNGV in the germline V gene. The CDR3 extends over 16 amino acids. Losses at the gene ends were 7 bases for V and 8 bases for J; bases not matched to a gene: 10. CDR3 loop: CASIPSGTSGSYEQFF. The CDR3 coding sequence is TGTGCCAGCATCCCTTCCGGGACTAGCGGGAGTTATGAGCAGTTCTTC.

The V call is TRBV9, the J call TRBJ2-4, with 12 bases fitting TRBD2. Trimming cost V 4 bases and J 0 bases; bases outside gene matches: 11. Germline CDR1 SGDLS, CDR2 YYNGEE. The CDR3 is 19 residues long. The CDR3 is CASSPLAGGPVRAKNIQYF. CDR3 bases: TGTGCCAGCAGCCCCCTAGCGGGAGGGCCGGTGAGAGCCAAAAACATTCAGTACTTC.

The rearrangement joins TRBV2 to TRBJ1-2; tentative D call: TRBD1 (5 bases). Germline V CDR1 and CDR2: SNHLY, FYNNEI. V lost 2 bases and J 8 bases, leaving 12 bases between the germline ends. CDR3 size: 13 residues. Here the CDR3 reads CASSEMGWDGYTF. In DNA form, the CDR3 reads TGTGCCAGCAGTGAAATGGGGTGGGACGGCTACACCTTC.

The V and J genes are TRBV29-1 and TRBJ2-4; 9 bases are shared with TRBD2. Matching the DNA end better, TRBJ2-7 makes the J call doubtful. Germline lookup yields CDR1 SQVTM and CDR2 ANQGSEA. The CDR3 runs to 12 residues. The CDR3 sequence is CSALAGTYEQYF. In nucleotides, the CDR3 is TGCAGCGCCCTAGCGGGAACCTACGAGCAGTACTTC.

J is TRBJ2-1 and V is TRBV20-1; TRBD2 is a possible D gene (5 bases). V was cut by 0 bases and J by 0 bases, with 15 bases left in between. Germline values: CDR1 DFQATT, CDR2 SNEGSKA (reference sequence). The CDR3 consists of 17 residues. The CDR3 is CSARDSVGTSSYNEQFF. CDR3 bases: TGCAGTGCTAGAGACTCCGTCGGAACTAGCTCCTACAATGAGCAGTTCTTC.

V is TRBV9 and J is TRBJ2-3, with 7 bases identical to TRBD2. Trimming at V came to 1 base and at J to 1 base, leaving 3 bases not matched to a gene. This CDR3 spans 15 amino acids. Germline-derived CDR1 and CDR2 are SGDLS and YYNGEE. CDR3 nucleotide sequence: TGTGCCAGCAGCGTACTAGCGGTTGGCACAGATACGCAGTATTTT. This codes for CASSVLAVGTDTQYF. Looking up the rest from reference TRBV9 and TRBJ2-3 gives the full variable domain: DSGVTQTPKHLITATGQRVTLRCSPRSGDLSVYWYQQSLDQGLQFLIQYYNGEERAKGNILERFSAQQFPDLHSELNLSSLELGDSALYFCASSVLAVGTDTQYFGPGTRLTVL.